The next 18 T cell receptor beta chains were all read from a single sample in a study of blood T cell repertoires in COVID-19 (dated by TCRdb to about 2020). Receptors were amplified or captured by the immunoSEQ multiplex PCR assay. TCRdb holds this immuneACCESS table with in-frame rearrangements only. Some clones are missing; in checked studies, unresolved V genes explain under half, and the rest has no known cause. The sample profile shows some 300,000 clones; 70% to 90% of them were found once. Jointly, the top ten make up over 10% of the sample. The sample taken for sequencing was peripheral blood. The receptors derive from a woman in her sixties or seventies with COVID-19, enrolled during active disease.

This chain links TRBV6-1 with TRBJ1-5; D unclear. The germline V and J ends were trimmed by 3 bases and 2 bases, with 20 bases remaining between them. The CDR3 is 18 amino acids. Looked up from germline, CDR1 is MNHNS and CDR2 is SASEGT. The CDR3 region is CASSEPPGISTGNQPQHF. Written as DNA, the CDR3 is TGTGCCAGCAGTGAGCCTCCGGGAATTTCTACCGGCAATCAGCCCCAGCATTTT.

The chain links TRBV18 to TRBJ2-3; D possibly corresponds to TRBD2 (5 bases). The CDR3 spans 14 residues. Germline assignment: CDR1 KGHSH and CDR2 LQKENI. V lost 4 bases and J 2 bases, leaving 10 bases between the germline ends. Written as DNA, the CDR3 is TGTGCCAGCTCACGGACCGGGAACACAGATACGCAGTATTTT. It translates to CASSRTGNTDTQYF.

The V call is TRBV6-6, the J call TRBJ1-2; the match to TRBD1 covers 9 bases. The CDR3 spans 15 residues. The germline CDR1 and CDR2 sequences are MNHNY and SVGAGI (reference sequence). With 10 bases clipped from V and 1 base from J, the junction kept 10 bases outside the gene matches. In nucleotides, the CDR3 is TGTGCCACAATCCGGGACAGGGTGGGTAACTATGGCTACACCTTC. The encoded protein is CATIRDRVGNYGYTF.

The chain recombines TRBV4-1 with TRBJ1-2; 9 bases fit TRBD1. The CDR3 loop spans 14 amino acids. Per the germline V gene, CDR1 is MGHRA and CDR2 is YSYEKL. V lost 2 bases to trimming and J lost 7 bases; unmatched junction nucleotides: 5. This chain's CDR3 is CASSQLQGASGYTF. DNA of the CDR3: TGCGCCAGCAGCCAATTACAGGGGGCAAGTGGCTACACCTTC.

The chain uses TRBV20-1 and TRBJ2-5; weak D call: TRBD2 (5 bases). Between the trimmed V and J ends, which lost 3 bases and 5 bases, there was a span of 22 bases. Germline assignment: CDR1 DFQATT and CDR2 SNEGSKA (reference sequence). The CDR3 sequence is 16 residues long. The CDR3 nucleotides read TGCAGTGCTAGTGACCTAGCTTTTTTGACGAGGGAGACCCAGTACTTC. Its protein is CSASDLAFLTRETQYF.

This sequence joins TRBV29-1 and TRBJ1-2, with 7 positions matching TRBD1. The germline CDR1 and CDR2 sequences are SQVTM and ANQGSEA. V lost 6 bases and J lost 4; bases outside the gene matches: 11. CDR3 length: 14 residues. CDR3 DNA: TGCAGCGTCGAAACAGGGGCCCCATCCTATGGCTACACCTTC. This encodes CSVETGAPSYGYTF. The whole variable domain, filled in from reference TRBV29-1 and TRBJ1-2, reads SAVISQKPSRDICQRGTSLTIQCQVDSQVTMMFWYRQQPGQSLTLIATANQGSEATYESGFVIDKFPISRPNLTFSTLTVSNMSPEDSSIYLCSVETGAPSYGYTFGSGTRLTVV.

The rearrangement links TRBV7-2 to TRBJ1-3, with D possibly matching TRBD1 (5 bases). CDR3 length equals 14 residues. V was trimmed by 4 bases and J by 3 bases, leaving 10 bases between them. From germline, CDR1 is SGHTA and CDR2 FQGNSA. The CDR3 is CASSSGSGGNTIYF. CDR3 bases: TGTGCCAGCAGCTCAGGGTCAGGTGGAAACACCATATATTTT.

The rearrangement links TRBV7-9 to TRBJ1-5; 7 nucleotides agree with TRBD1. This CDR3 is 14 amino acids long. Trimming at V came to 5 bases and at J to 8 bases, leaving 9 bases not matched to a gene. Germline lookup yields CDR1 SEHNR and CDR2 FQNEAQ (reference sequence). CDR3 sequence (DNA): TGTGCCAGCAGCCTTGGGGACAGACTAGAGCCCCAGCATTTT. Translation gives CASSLGDRLEPQHF.

This clone was seen once. The rearrangement joins TRBV4-3 to TRBJ2-3; 8 nucleotides line up with TRBD1. CDR1 is LGHNA, CDR2 YSLEER, per germline. J gave up 4 bases and V 1 base, and 4 bases lay outside the gene matches. This CDR3 region has 15 residues. Here the CDR3 DNA reads TGCGCCAGCAGCCAAGGGACAGGGTGGTCAGATACGCAGTATTTT. Its translation is CASSQGTGWSDTQYF.

In the case of this clone: Within the sample, other DNA sequences also encode this same CDR3. Written as DNA, the CDR3 is TGTGCCAGTAGTGCATCCGGGACAGGGTATCAGCCCCAGCATTTT. Residues: CASSASGTGYQPQHF. The chain couples TRBV19 to TRBJ1-5; 9 bases map to TRBD1. The CDR3 contains 15 residues. With V trimmed by 5 bases and J by 5 bases, 7 bases remained unmatched. Per germline, CDR1 LNHDA and CDR2 SQIVND (reference sequence).

V is TRBV5-1 and J is TRBJ2-3, with 12 nucleotides matching TRBD2. The V gene end was trimmed by 4 bases and the J gene end by 4 bases; junction bases not matched to a gene: 7. CDR3 length: 16 amino acids. The germline CDR1 and CDR2 sequences are SGHRS and YFSETQ. The CDR3 sequence: CASSDPSGGAADTQYF. Here the CDR3 DNA reads TGCGCCAGCAGCGACCCTAGCGGGGGGGCCGCAGATACGCAGTATTTT.

The chain recombines TRBV4-1 with TRBJ2-4, with 11 bases aligning to TRBD2. V shed 4 bases and J 0 bases; nucleotides not matched to a gene: 8. Germline V gene lookup returns CDR1 MGHRA and CDR2 YSYEKL. The CDR3 is 18 amino acids. CDR3 sequence (DNA): TGCGCCAGCAGCCTGGGTCTAGCGGGGGGCCTAGCCAAAAACATTCAGTACTTC. Its protein product is CASSLGLAGGLAKNIQYF.

J is TRBJ2-1 and V is TRBV7-2, with 13 bases aligning to TRBD2. Germline lookup yields CDR1 SGHTA and CDR2 FQGNSA. The CDR3 is 16 residues long. After removal of 3 bases from V and 10 bases from J, the junction contained 9 bases not matched to a gene. The CDR3 protein is CASSLGLAGSLGEQFF. The CDR3 bases are TGTGCCAGCAGCTTGGGACTAGCGGGGTCCCTGGGGGAGCAGTTCTTC.

This clone occurred a few times. The rearrangement links TRBV23-1 to TRBJ1-6; tentatively, D is TRBD1 (5 bases). TRBV23-1 is an ORF; its function is uncertain. The length of the CDR3 is 16 residues. The germline V and J ends were trimmed by 0 bases and 7 bases, with 13 bases remaining between them. DNA for the CDR3: TGCGCCAGCAGTCAATCCAATGGGGGAGGCAATTCACCCCTCCACTTT. Translating gives CASSQSNGGGNSPLHF.

There are a few counts of this clone. The V gene is TRBV7-2, the J gene TRBJ2-5, with a tentative D call TRBD1 (6 bases). V dropped 2 bases and J dropped 5 bases, with 15 bases sitting between them. This CDR3 comprises 15 residues. CDR1 and CDR2 from the germline V gene are SGHTA and FQGNSA. CDR3 bases: TGTGCCAGCAGCTTAAGTGGGGGCACATGGGAGACCCAGTACTTC. Its protein is CASSLSGGTWETQYF.

Here the CDR3 reads CASSQVRGASYEQYF. The CDR3 region has the DNA TGTGCCAGCAGCCAAGTACGGGGGGCCTCCTACGAGCAGTACTTC. This chain connects TRBV3-1 (or the pseudogene TRBV3-2) to TRBJ2-7, with a weak D call TRBD2 (7 bases). V gave up 1 base and J gave up 0 bases, with 10 bases separating them. This CDR3 spans 15 amino acids. The germline CDR1 and CDR2 sequences are LGHDT and YNNKEL (reference sequence).

V and J are TRBV6-6 and TRBJ1-2; 8 bases map to TRBD1. With 6 bases clipped from V and 0 bases from J, the junction kept 3 bases outside the gene matches. Per the germline V gene, CDR1 is MNHNY and CDR2 is SVGAGI (reference sequence). CDR3 length equals 14 residues. Here the CDR3 reads CASRPTGANYGYTF. The CDR3 DNA reads as TGTGCCAGCAGACCGACAGGGGCTAACTATGGCTACACCTTC.

The chain has TRBV27 and TRBJ2-7; maybe TRBD1 (6 bases). Per the germline V gene, CDR1 is MNHEY and CDR2 is SMNVEV (reference sequence). Between the trimmed V and J ends, which lost 4 bases and 1 base, there was a span of 11 bases. This CDR3 is 14 amino acids long. CDR3 in DNA: TGTGCCAGCAGTTCCTCGAGGGGGTCCTACGAGCAGTACTTC. This encodes CASSSSRGSYEQYF.